This T cell receptor (beta chain) was captured by sequencing in a study of PD-1 blockade in classical Hodgkin lymphoma. Study summary: Patients were administered nivolumab (3 mg/kg intravenously) every 2 weeks.

V shed 8 bases and J shed 8 bases, with 16 bases lying between them. CDR1 LNHDA and CDR2 SQIVND come from the germline V gene (reference sequence). The CDR3 covers 13 residues. Time point noted: cycle 4 day 1 (C4D1), after five to seven weeks of nivolumab. Following autologous stem cell transplantation, relapse occurred in every patient, and exposure to brentuximab vedotin varied. Progressive disease, partial response or complete response was each patient's best response. Sequenced by immunoSEQ multiplex PCR; TCRdb stores in-frame clones only, minus some. The table lists some 39,000 clones, around 78% of them singletons.

This sequence joins TRBV19 and TRBJ1-3; no reliable D call. The sequencing here drew on peripheral blood mononuclear cells (PBMCs), taken before the fourth cycle of nivolumab. This clonotype was obtained from a human donor with classical Hodgkin lymphoma. The CDR3 DNA reads TGTGCCAGTGTAGGGCCTAACCGGGACACCATATATTTT. Residues: CASVGPNRDTIYF.